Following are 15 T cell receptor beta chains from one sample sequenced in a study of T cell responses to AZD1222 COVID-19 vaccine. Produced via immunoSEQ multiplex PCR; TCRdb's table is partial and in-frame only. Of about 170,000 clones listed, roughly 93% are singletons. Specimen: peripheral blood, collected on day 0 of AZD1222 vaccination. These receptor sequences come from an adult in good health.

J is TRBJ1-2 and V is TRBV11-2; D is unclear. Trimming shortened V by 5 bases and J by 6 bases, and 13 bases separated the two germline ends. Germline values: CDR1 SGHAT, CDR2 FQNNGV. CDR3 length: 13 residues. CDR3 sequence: CASSPLVSHGYTF. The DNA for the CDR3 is TGTGCCAGCAGCCCCTTAGTCTCGCATGGCTACACCTTC.

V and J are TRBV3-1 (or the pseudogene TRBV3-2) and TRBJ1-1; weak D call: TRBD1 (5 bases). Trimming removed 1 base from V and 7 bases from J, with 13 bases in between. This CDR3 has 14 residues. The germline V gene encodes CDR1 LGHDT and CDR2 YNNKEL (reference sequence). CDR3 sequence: CASSQVAGWNEAFF. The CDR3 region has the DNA TGTGCCAGCAGCCAAGTAGCAGGGTGGAATGAAGCTTTCTTT.

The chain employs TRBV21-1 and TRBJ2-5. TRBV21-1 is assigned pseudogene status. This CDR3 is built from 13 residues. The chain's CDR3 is CASSKAGTETQYF. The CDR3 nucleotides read TGTGCCAGCAGCAAGGCAGGGACGGAGACCCAGTACTTC.

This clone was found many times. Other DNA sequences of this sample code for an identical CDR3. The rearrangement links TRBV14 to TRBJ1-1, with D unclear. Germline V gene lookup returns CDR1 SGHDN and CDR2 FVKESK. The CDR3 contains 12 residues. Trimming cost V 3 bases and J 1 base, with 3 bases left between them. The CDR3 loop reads CASSQGNTEAFF. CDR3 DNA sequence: TGTGCCAGCAGCCAGGGGAACACTGAAGCTTTCTTT.

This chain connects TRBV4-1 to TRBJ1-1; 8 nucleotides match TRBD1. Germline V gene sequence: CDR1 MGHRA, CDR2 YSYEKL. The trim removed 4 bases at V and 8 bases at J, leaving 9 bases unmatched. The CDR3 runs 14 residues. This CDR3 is CASSPGAGGAEAFF. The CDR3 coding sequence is TGCGCCAGCAGCCCAGGGGCAGGGGGCGCCGAAGCTTTCTTT.

The CDR3: CASSWHENEKLFF. CDR3 bases: TGTGCCAGCAGCTGGCATGAAAATGAAAAACTGTTTTTT. The chain links TRBV5-8 to TRBJ1-4, with D hard to call. CDR3 length: 13 residues. The V gene lost 3 bases and the J gene lost 5 bases, with 8 bases spanning the gap. Per germline, CDR1 SGHTS and CDR2 YDEGEE.

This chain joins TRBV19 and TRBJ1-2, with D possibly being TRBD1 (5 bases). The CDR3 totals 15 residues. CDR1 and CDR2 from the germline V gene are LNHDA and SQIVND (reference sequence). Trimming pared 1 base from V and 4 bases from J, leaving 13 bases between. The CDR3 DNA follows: TGTGCCAGTAGTATAGCTATGGGACCGGCCTATGGCTACACCTTC. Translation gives CASSIAMGPAYGYTF.

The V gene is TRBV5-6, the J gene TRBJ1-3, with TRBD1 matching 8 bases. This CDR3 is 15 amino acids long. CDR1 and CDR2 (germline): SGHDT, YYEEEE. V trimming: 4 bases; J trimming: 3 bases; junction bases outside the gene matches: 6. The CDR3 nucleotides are TGTGCCAGCAGCGGTGAACAGGGGGGTGGAAACACCATATATTTT. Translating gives CASSGEQGGGNTIYF.

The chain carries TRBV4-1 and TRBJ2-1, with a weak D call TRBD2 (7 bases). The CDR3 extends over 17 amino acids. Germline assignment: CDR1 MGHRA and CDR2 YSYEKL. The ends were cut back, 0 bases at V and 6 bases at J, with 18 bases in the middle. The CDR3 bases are TGCGCCAGCAGCCAAGATCGACGGCGGGGGCTCGGCAATGAGCAGTTCTTC. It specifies CASSQDRRRGLGNEQFF.

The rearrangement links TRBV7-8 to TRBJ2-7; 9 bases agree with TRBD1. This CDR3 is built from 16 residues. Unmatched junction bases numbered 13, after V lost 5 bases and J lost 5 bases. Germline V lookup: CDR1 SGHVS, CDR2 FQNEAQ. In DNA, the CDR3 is TGTGCCAGCAGCCGAGAGGGGACAGGGAAAAGAAACGAGCAGTACTTC. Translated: CASSREGTGKRNEQYF. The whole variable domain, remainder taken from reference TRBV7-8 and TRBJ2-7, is GAGVSQSPRYKVAKRGQDVALRCDPISGHVSLFWYQQALGQGPEFLTYFQNEAQLDKSGLPSDRFFAERPEGSVSTLKIQRTQQEDSAVYLCASSREGTGKRNEQYFGPGTRLTVT.

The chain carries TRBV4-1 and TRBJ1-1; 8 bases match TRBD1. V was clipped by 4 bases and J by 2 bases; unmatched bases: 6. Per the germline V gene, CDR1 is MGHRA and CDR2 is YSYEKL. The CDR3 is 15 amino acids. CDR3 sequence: CASSPLTGDNTEAFF. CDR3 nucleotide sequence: TGCGCCAGCAGCCCCCTGACAGGGGATAACACTGAAGCTTTCTTT.

CDR3 in amino acids: CASSYSPTRGYTF. CDR3 coding DNA: TGTGCCAGCAGTTACTCTCCAACGAGAGGCTACACCTTC. This chain links TRBV6-5 with TRBJ1-2, with D unclear. V lost 0 bases to trimming and J lost 8 bases, with 10 bases between them. The CDR3 has 13 amino acids. The germline gives CDR1 MNHEY, CDR2 SVGAGI.

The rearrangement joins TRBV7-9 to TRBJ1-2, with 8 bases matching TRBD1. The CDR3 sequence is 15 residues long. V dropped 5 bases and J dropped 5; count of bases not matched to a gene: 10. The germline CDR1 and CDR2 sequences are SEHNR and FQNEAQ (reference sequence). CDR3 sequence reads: CASSPGTGETYGYTF. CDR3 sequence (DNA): TGTGCCAGCAGCCCAGGGACAGGCGAGACGTATGGCTACACCTTC.

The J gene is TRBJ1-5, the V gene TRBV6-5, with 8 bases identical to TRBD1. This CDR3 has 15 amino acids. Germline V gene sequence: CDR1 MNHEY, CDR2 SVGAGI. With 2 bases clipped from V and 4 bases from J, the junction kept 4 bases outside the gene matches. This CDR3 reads CASSYGTGGNQPQHF. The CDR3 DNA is TGTGCCAGCAGTTACGGGACAGGTGGGAATCAGCCCCAGCATTTT.

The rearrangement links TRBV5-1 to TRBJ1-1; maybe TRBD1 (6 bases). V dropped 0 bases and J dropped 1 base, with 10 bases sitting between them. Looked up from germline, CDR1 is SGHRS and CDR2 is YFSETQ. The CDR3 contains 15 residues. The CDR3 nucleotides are TGCGCCAGCAGCTTGGCTGGGGGCGGGAACACTGAAGCTTTCTTT. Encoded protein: CASSLAGGGNTEAFF.